These T cell receptor beta chains were read from a single sample in a study of blood T cells in healthy people across ages. MiXCR, run by TCRdb on the 5' RACE reads, gives a single entry per CDR3 protein. The table records 1.5 million or so distinct CDR3 sequences, about 40% of them present only once. Sequenced: blood. These TCRs come from a woman aged 18-29 years in good health. CDR3s include the opening cysteine and the closing phenylalanine or tryptophan. A D gene is named only where the DNA matches it firmly. Rows give clone size only sometimes, using once, few, many, or a class for an expanded clone.

>TRBJ1-2|.|TRBV6-2/TRBV6-3|TRBD1
TGTGCCAGCAGACCCAGACCCCGGGACAGATTGATAGCTAACTATGGCTACACCTTC
CASRPRPRDRLIANYGYTF
>TRBJ2-3|.|TRBV6-1|.
TGTGCCAGCAAAGAACAGCGAGCGGGTACGCAGTATTTT
CASKEQRAGTQYF
>TRBJ2-1|.|TRBV28|.
TGTGCCAGCAGTTTAGAGGATTTAGGGGGAAATGAGCAGTTCTTC
CASSLEDLGGNEQFF
>TRBJ1-2|.|TRBV20-1|TRBD1
TGCAGTGCTACCGGGACAGAGTATGGCTACACCTTC
CSATGTEYGYTF
>TRBJ2-1|.|TRBV20-1|.
TGCAGTGCTAGATGGCCCTCCAATGAGCGGTTCTTC
CSARWPSNERFF
>TRBJ1-2|few|TRBV20-1|.
TGCAGTGCTAGAACCCATTTGGAGAACTATGGCTACACCTTC
CSARTHLENYGYTF
>TRBJ2-1|.|TRBV6-5|.
TGTGCCAGCAGGGGGGTCGTGGGTGAGCAGTTCTTC
CASRGVVGEQFF
>TRBJ2-7|few|TRBV11-2|.
TGTGCCAGCAGCTTTAGTCAGGGGCCGGCCTACGAGCAGTACTTC
CASSFSQGPAYEQYF
>TRBJ2-7|.|TRBV7-2|.
TGTGCCAGCAGCTTAGCTCGGGGGACTGGAAGAAATGAGCAGTACTTC
CASSLARGTGRNEQYF
>TRBJ2-5|.|TRBV7-9|.
TGTGCCAGCAGCCCTGTGGAGGGGCTTGAGACCCAGTACTTC
CASSPVEGLETQYF
>TRBJ2-1|.|TRBV6-6|TRBD2
TGTGCCAGCAGTTACCCTCAGCGGGAGTCAACCTACAATGAGCAGTTCTTC
CASSYPQRESTYNEQFF
>TRBJ2-1|few|TRBV12-5|.
TGTGCTAGTGGTTTGGCCGGCGGCGTCGACAATGAGCAGTTCTTC
CASGLAGGVDNEQFF
>TRBJ2-2|.|TRBV27|TRBD2
TGTGCCAGCAGTCCTAGCGGAAGTCCGAACACCGGGGAGCTGTTTTTT
CASSPSGSPNTGELFF
>TRBJ1-1|.|TRBV19|TRBD1
TGTGCCAGTAGTATAGGCGACCGGGACAGGGTGAGGGCTTTCTTT
CASSIGDRDRVRAFF
>TRBJ1-2|.|TRBV3-1|.
TGTGCCAGCAGCCAGTACCGATTTAACTATGGCTACACCTTC
CASSQYRFNYGYTF
>TRBJ2-1|.|TRBV29-1|.
TGCAGCGGGTACGACTCCTACAATGAGCAGTTCTTC
CSGYDSYNEQFF
>TRBJ2-1|.|TRBV10-3|.
TGTGCCATTTACGGTGACAATGAGCAGTTCTTC
CAIYGDNEQFF
>TRBJ1-6|.|TRBV27|.
TGTGCCAGCAGTTTTAGGGAGGAAGTCTCACCCCTCCACTTT
CASSFREEVSPLHF
>TRBJ2-1|.|TRBV7-6|.
TGTGCCAGCAGCTCACCTCAGGGTTTCTCCTACAATGAGCAGTTCTTC
CASSSPQGFSYNEQFF
>TRBJ2-1|.|TRBV6-5|TRBD1
TGTGCCAGCAGTTTTAGGGGGCGCCACAATGAGCAGTTCTTC
CASSFRGRHNEQFF
>TRBJ2-7|.|TRBV27|.
TGTGCCAGCAGGGAGTTAGGGGGAGGGGTCTCCTACGAGCAGTACTTC
CASRELGGGVSYEQYF
>TRBJ2-7|.|TRBV3-1|TRBD2
TGTGCCAGCAGCCAAGTTACTAGCGCCTACGAGCAGTACTTC
CASSQVTSAYEQYF
>TRBJ2-7|few|TRBV27|.
TGTGCCAGCAGAATAGGGGGGGAGCAGTACTTC
CASRIGGEQYF
>TRBJ2-1|.|TRBV10-3|TRBD2
TGTGCCATCAGTGATTCGGCGGGAGTTATAGATGAGCAGTTCTTC
CAISDSAGVIDEQFF
>TRBJ1-2|.|TRBV15|.
TGTGCCACCAGCAGAGGAGAGAGTGACAGGACCGGCTACACCTTC
CATSRGESDRTGYTF
>TRBJ2-5|.|TRBV19|TRBD1
TGTGCCAGTAGTATATCGGTTGACAGGGGCTACCAAGAGACCCAGTACTTC
CASSISVDRGYQETQYF
>TRBJ2-2|.|TRBV25-1|.
TGTGCCAGCAGTGAATATGAGGGTGCGGGGACCGGGGAGCTGTTTTTT
CASSEYEGAGTGELFF
>TRBJ2-7|once|TRBV20-1|.
TGCAGTGCTAGATTCCGGGACACCTACGGGCAGTACTTC
CSARFRDTYGQYF
>TRBJ2-3|.|TRBV10-3|.
TGTGCCATCAGTGATCCGGGGGAGAGGACAGATACGCAGTATTTT
CAISDPGERTDTQYF
>TRBJ2-3|.|TRBV20-1|.
TGCAGTGCTAGTCCACTTGGGGGGTGGGATACGCAGTATTTT
CSASPLGGWDTQYF
>TRBJ2-7|.|TRBV3-1|TRBD2
TGTGCCAGCAGCCGTCGGAGCTGGGGGACTAGCGGAGGCCCCTCCTACGAGCAGTACTTC
CASSRRSWGTSGGPSYEQYF
>TRBJ2-1|few|TRBV28|.
TGTGCCAGCAGTATCAACAATGAGCAGTTCTTC
CASSINNEQFF
>TRBJ2-7|few|TRBV12-3/TRBV12-4|.
TGTGCCAGCAGTCCGGGCCCAGGGGCCTACGAGCAGTACTTC
CASSPGPGAYEQYF
>TRBJ2-5|few|TRBV7-9|.
TGTGCCAGCAGCTTGCCTCGTGGGGATGCGGAGACCCAGTACTTC
CASSLPRGDAETQYF
>TRBJ2-5|.|TRBV27|TRBD2
TGTGCCAGCAGTTTGGGACTAGCGGGGGGGTACCAAGAGACCCAGTACTTC
CASSLGLAGGYQETQYF
>TRBJ2-7|.|TRBV3-1|TRBD2
TGTGCCAGCAGCCAAGAAGGACTAGCGGGCCTTTTCTACGAGCAGTACTTC
CASSQEGLAGLFYEQYF
>TRBJ2-3|.|TRBV6-5|.
TGTGCCAGCAGTTACCCGATGGCTAGCGGCACAGATACGCAGTATTTT
CASSYPMASGTDTQYF
>TRBJ1-5|.|TRBV6-5|.
TGTGCCAGCAGTCCACGAGTTGACGCCGCCCAGCATTTT
CASSPRVDAAQHF
>TRBJ1-1|.|TRBV4-1|.
TGCGCCAGCAGCCAGGAGTCGGGGCCTACTGAAGCTTTCTTT
CASSQESGPTEAFF
>TRBJ2-2|.|TRBV3-1|TRBD2
TGTGCCAGCAGCCAAAAGGGCGGGGGGAACACCGGGGAGCTGTTTTTT
CASSQKGGGNTGELFF
>TRBJ2-7|once|TRBV10-2|.
TGCGCCAGCAGTGACCCTAGCGTCTCCTACAATGAGCAGTACTTC
CASSDPSVSYNEQYF
>TRBJ1-2|.|TRBV13|TRBD1
TGTGCCAGCAGCCCAGTTCCGAGAAGGGACAGGGAAGCTTTGGCTACCAGGGGCTACACCTTC
CASSPVPRRDREALATRGYTF
>TRBJ2-7|few|TRBV2|.
TGTGCCAGCAGCGCCTTTGCCGGGGGCCACTCCTACGAGCAGTACTTC
CASSAFAGGHSYEQYF
>TRBJ2-5|.|TRBV20-1|TRBD2
TGCAGTGCTAGACCAGCGGGGATCTCCGAAAAGACCCAGTACTTC
CSARPAGISEKTQYF
>TRBJ2-7|few|TRBV5-6|TRBD2
TGTGCCAGCAGCGATGAAGGGGCTGGGAGGGATTACGAGCAGTACTTC
CASSDEGAGRDYEQYF
>TRBJ1-4|.|TRBV2|.
TGTGCCTGCAGTCCGATCGGGACTCCTAATGAAAAACTGTTTTTT
CACSPIGTPNEKLFF
>TRBJ2-5|.|TRBV11-2|.
TGTGCCAGCAGCCATAAGACCCAGTACTTC
CASSHKTQYF
>TRBJ2-7|.|TRBV3-1|TRBD2
TGTGCCAGCAGCCAAAGACTAGCGGGCTACGAGCAGTACTTC
CASSQRLAGYEQYF
>TRBJ2-7|.|TRBV12-3/TRBV12-4|.
TGTGCCAGCAGGACCGGGACACCAGTAGGCGAGCAGTACTTC
CASRTGTPVGEQYF
>TRBJ1-2|.|TRBV15|.
TGTGCCACCAGCTCCGGAGGCGGAGCAGGCTACACCTTC
CATSSGGGAGYTF